Listed below are T cell receptor beta chains from one sample, sequenced in a study of cytomegalovirus exposure and HLA in healthy donors. Profiled with immunoSEQ multiplex PCR; TCRdb holds only in-frame clones, not every one. The sample includes approximately 210,000 clones, about four fifths seen only once; the top ten take roughly 10%. The sequencing sample was made of PBMCs. These receptor sequences come from a woman in her forties or fifties in good health and CMV-seropositive. The CDR3 runs from the conserved cysteine through the conserved F or W. The D gene is left open where the match is weak. Clone size is shown for a subset of rows, as once, few, many or a class of expanded clone.

J gene,clone size,D gene,V gene,CDR3 protein,CDR3 DNA
TRBJ1-1,-,-,TRBV30,CAWSVEAANTEAFF,TGTGCCTGGAGTGTGGAGGCAGCGAACACTGAAGCTTTCTTT
TRBJ2-7,-,TRBD2,TRBV6-1,CASSPIAGGPYEQYF,TGTGCCAGCAGTCCAATAGCGGGGGGCCCCTACGAGCAGTACTTC
TRBJ2-7,once,TRBD2,TRBV7-9,CASSPQAAGAYEQYF,TGTGCCAGCAGCCCACAAGCAGCGGGGGCCTACGAGCAGTACTTC
TRBJ2-3,few,-,TRBV2,CASLRDITDTQYF,TGTGCCAGCCTCCGGGACATAACAGATACGCAGTATTTT
TRBJ2-7,-,-,TRBV6-5,CASSYTPGGEQYF,TGTGCCAGCAGTTATACGCCAGGTGGCGAGCAGTACTTC
TRBJ2-7,once,TRBD2,TRBV19,CASSLRLAGAYEQYF,TGTGCCAGTAGTCTTAGACTAGCGGGGGCCTACGAGCAGTACTTC
TRBJ2-2,-,-,TRBV6-1,CASSEGPQSGELFF,TGTGCCAGCAGTGAGGGCCCCCAGTCCGGGGAGCTGTTTTTT
TRBJ2-3,-,-,TRBV29-1,CSAGRGYTQYF,TGCAGCGCCGGGAGAGGATATACGCAGTATTTT
TRBJ2-7,few,TRBD1,TRBV5-6,CASSLGQGAYEQYF,TGTGCCAGCAGCTTGGGACAGGGTGCCTACGAGCAGTACTTC
TRBJ2-5,-,-,TRBV7-9,CASSLARAGTQYF,TGTGCCAGCAGCTTAGCAAGAGCGGGGACCCAGTACTTC
TRBJ1-2,-,-,TRBV5-1,CASRNNRYGYTF,TGCGCCAGCAGAAACAACCGCTATGGCTACACCTTC
TRBJ2-5,-,-,TRBV7-2,CASSPRDFNKETQYF,TGTGCCAGCAGCCCCCGGGACTTTAACAAAGAGACCCAGTACTTC
TRBJ1-1,-,TRBD1,TRBV4-3,CASSPEGATGGYTEAFF,TGCGCCAGCAGCCCTGAGGGGGCAACCGGAGGCTACACTGAAGCTTTCTTT
TRBJ1-6,-,-,TRBV7-3,CASGREAGSPLHF,TGTGCCAGCGGCAGGGAGGCAGGATCACCCCTCCACTTT
TRBJ1-1,-,-,TRBV7-9,CSSNVMRTEAFF,TGTTCCAGCAACGTAATGCGCACTGAAGCTTTCTTT
TRBJ2-3,-,TRBD1,TRBV5-1,CASSFARDRVSDTQYF,TGCGCCAGCAGCTTTGCCCGGGACAGGGTCTCAGATACGCAGTATTTT
TRBJ1-4,-,-,TRBV4-2,CASSQDRDEKLFF,TGTGCCAGCAGCCAAGATCGTGATGAAAAACTGTTTTTT
TRBJ1-5,once,-,TRBV30,CAWSVSSSGRQPQHF,TGTGCCTGGAGTGTATCCTCGTCAGGGAGGCAGCCCCAGCATTTT
TRBJ2-7,-,TRBD2,TRBV27,CASSSILGLAGDYEQYF,TGTGCCAGCAGTTCGATCCTAGGACTAGCGGGGGACTACGAGCAGTACTTC
TRBJ1-2,-,-,TRBV29-1,CSVEAGPVGYTF,TGCAGCGTTGAGGCAGGGCCGGTTGGCTACACCTTC
TRBJ1-2,-,TRBD1,TRBV19,CASGRQGQRGYGYTF,TGTGCCAGTGGCCGACAGGGACAGCGCGGCTATGGCTACACCTTC
TRBJ2-5,-,TRBD1,TRBV7-2,CASSLDRGRLIVSGETQYF,TGTGCCAGCAGCCTCGACAGGGGGAGGCTGATTGTATCGGGAGAGACCCAGTACTTC
TRBJ1-3,-,-,TRBV11-2,CASSEQLISGNTIYF,TGTGCCAGCAGCGAACAGCTCATCTCTGGAAACACCATATATTTT
TRBJ1-2,-,-,TRBV28,CASDREGGGYTF,TGTGCCAGCGATAGGGAGGGCGGTGGCTACACCTTC
TRBJ2-1,-,-,TRBV5-1,CASSLRQGRDGEQFF,TGCGCCAGCAGCTTGCGGCAGGGGAGGGATGGTGAGCAGTTCTTC
TRBJ2-1,-,TRBD2,TRBV4-3,CASSPLAGGTYNEQFF,TGCGCCAGCAGCCCTCTAGCGGGGGGGACCTACAATGAGCAGTTCTTC
TRBJ2-2,-,-,TRBV27,CASSSDSFGELFF,TGTGCCAGCAGTTCCGACAGTTTCGGGGAGCTGTTTTTT
TRBJ2-7,-,-,TRBV29-1,CSVVTGDTYEQYF,TGCAGCGTTGTGACAGGAGATACCTACGAGCAGTACTTC
TRBJ2-6,once,-,TRBV11-3,CASSRRSGAGANVLTF,TGTGCCAGCAGCCGGAGATCAGGGGCTGGGGCCAACGTCCTGACTTTC
TRBJ1-5,-,-,TRBV9,CASNFGVGVNQPQHF,TGTGCCAGCAATTTTGGGGTAGGGGTCAATCAGCCCCAGCATTTT
TRBJ2-1,-,-,TRBV4-2,CASSQVSRGLSYNEQFF,TGTGCCAGCAGCCAAGTCTCTAGGGGCCTCTCCTACAATGAGCAGTTCTTC
TRBJ1-3,-,-,TRBV2,CASSPGYGNTIYF,TGTGCCAGCAGTCCAGGGTACGGAAACACCATATATTTT
TRBJ2-6,once,TRBD1,TRBV7-8,CASRKRTGRQVGANVLTF,TGTGCCAGCAGGAAGCGGACAGGGCGCCAGGTCGGGGCCAACGTCCTGACTTTC
TRBJ2-3,once,-,TRBV19,CASSPRRKDTQYF,TGTGCCAGTAGTCCCCGCAGGAAAGATACGCAGTATTTT
TRBJ1-6,-,-,TRBV4-1,CASSQVPGQSSPLHF,TGCGCCAGCAGCCAAGTCCCGGGACAAAGTTCACCCCTCCACTTT
TRBJ1-1,-,-,TRBV7-6,CASSRPGFEAFF,TGTGCCAGCAGCCGACCGGGATTTGAAGCTTTCTTT
TRBJ1-2,once,TRBD1,TRBV25-1,CASSEFGQGIGGYTF,TGTGCCAGCAGTGAATTTGGACAGGGGATCGGTGGCTACACCTTC
TRBJ1-2,-,-,TRBV5-4,CASSLVGVNGYTF,TGTGCCAGCAGCTTGGTCGGAGTTAATGGCTACACCTTC
TRBJ2-3,-,-,TRBV25-1,CASSDSGQHTDTQYF,TGTGCCAGCAGTGACTCGGGACAACACACAGATACGCAGTATTTT
TRBJ1-1,few,-,TRBV29-1,CSVRGMNTEAFF,TGCAGCGTCAGGGGCATGAACACTGAAGCTTTCTTT
TRBJ2-3,-,-,TRBV11-1,CASSLGQAGSGTDTQYF,TGTGCCAGCAGCTTAGGACAGGCCGGGTCGGGGACAGATACGCAGTATTTT
TRBJ2-3,-,TRBD2,TRBV11-2,CASSGLAGMTDTQYF,TGTGCCAGCAGCGGACTAGCGGGGATGACAGATACGCAGTATTTT
TRBJ2-7,-,TRBD1,TRBV27,CASSPRQGGMGIYYEQYF,TGTGCCAGCAGTCCGAGACAGGGTGGGATGGGGATCTACTACGAGCAGTACTTC
TRBJ1-1,few,-,TRBV5-6,CASLRQNLNTEAFF,TGTGCCTCGCTACGACAAAACCTCAACACTGAAGCTTTCTTT
TRBJ2-1,-,-,TRBV6-1,CASHWRVGVSDEQFF,TGTGCCAGCCACTGGCGGGTCGGGGTATCTGATGAGCAGTTCTTC
TRBJ2-3,-,TRBD2,TRBV6-4,CASSETGGSTDTQYF,TGTGCCAGCAGTGAAACGGGGGGGAGCACAGATACGCAGTATTTT
TRBJ1-5,-,TRBD1,TRBV11-2,CASSLDIVQGAGQPQHF,TGTGCCAGCAGCTTAGATATCGTCCAGGGGGCTGGACAGCCCCAGCATTTT
TRBJ1-1,-,-,TRBV7-2,CASSLEGTTNTEAFF,TGTGCCAGCAGCTTAGAGGGGACAACCAACACTGAAGCTTTCTTT
TRBJ1-1,-,-,TRBV10-3,CAIRGGGRGTEAFF,TGTGCCATCCGGGGAGGGGGGCGAGGGACTGAAGCTTTCTTT
TRBJ2-1,-,TRBD1,TRBV19,CASSKTYSGQGGYNEQFF,TGTGCCAGTAGTAAAACATACTCTGGACAGGGGGGATACAATGAGCAGTTCTTC
TRBJ1-1,few,TRBD1,TRBV20-1,CSGADRGDAFF,TGCAGTGGGGCGGACAGGGGGGATGCTTTCTTT
TRBJ2-1,-,TRBD2,TRBV18,CASSPIAGGLNEQFF,TGTGCCAGCTCACCAATAGCGGGGGGGCTAAATGAGCAGTTCTTC
TRBJ2-3,-,-,TRBV5-1,CASNQGTSTDTQYF,TGCGCCAGCAACCAGGGGACCAGCACAGATACGCAGTATTTT